A single TCR beta chain is shown here with its context. This record comes from a study of blood T cell repertoires in COVID-19. For the study at large: Sites in the United States, Italy and Spain provided acute and convalescent COVID-19 samples. T cells, B-cell-depleted T cells, or PBMCs provided the cDNA or gDNA that served as material.

The authors' processing: Amplification from reference gene primers served as the basis for estimated nucleated cell counts. Only in-frame clones appear in the TCRdb table, and some are missing; sequencing was by immunoSEQ multiplex PCR. V, J and clone size are taken as reported in that table, and D and trimming were inferred from the DNA itself. The table lists 220,000 or so clones, about 88% of them singletons. This CDR3 comprises 16 residues. V was trimmed by 1 base and J by 2 bases, leaving 16 bases between them. Germline CDR1 SGHDT, CDR2 YYEEEE. In Seattle, patients joined the study during active infection and were tracked longitudinally.

This TCR came from a woman in her forties or fifties with COVID-19, enrolled during active disease. The sequenced sample was peripheral blood. The chain carries TRBV5-6 and TRBJ2-7; weak D call: TRBD1 (5 bases). The DNA of the CDR3 is TGTGCCAGCAGCTTGTTTGGGGCAGCGCGACCCTACGAGCAGTACTTC. Translation: CASSLFGAARPYEQYF.